Listed here are 28 T cell receptor beta chains from one sample, sequenced in a study of cytomegalovirus exposure and HLA in healthy donors. Assay used: immunoSEQ multiplex PCR; TCRdb lists only in-frame clones, some missing. Of under 200,000 clones in the sample, less than 95% were seen once. Sequencing was performed on PBMCs. Source of these receptors: a woman aged 18-30 years in good health and CMV-seropositive.

In this sample, this clone turned up once. J is TRBJ2-3 and V is TRBV5-4, with TRBD2 identical over 13 bases. The J segment lost 4 bases and the V segment lost 3 bases, leaving 5 bases of the junction unmatched. The CDR3 length is 16 residues. Per germline, CDR1 SGHNT and CDR2 YYREEE (reference sequence). CDR3 amino acids: CASSSRTSGSSDTQYF. In nucleotides, the CDR3 is TGTGCCAGCAGCTCTCGGACTAGCGGGAGCTCAGATACGCAGTATTTT. Using reference TRBV5-4 and TRBJ2-3 for the parts outside the CDR3, the full variable domain is ETGVTQSPTHLIKTRGQQVTLRCSSQSGHNTVSWYQQALGQGPQFIFQYYREEENGRGNFPPRFSGLQFPNYSSELNVNALELDDSALYLCASSSRTSGSSDTQYFGPGTRLTVL.

The V and J genes are TRBV27 and TRBJ2-7, with TRBD1 identical over 7 bases. This CDR3 has 14 amino acids. Trimming cost V 5 bases and J 2 bases; bases outside gene matches: 6. Per the germline V gene, CDR1 is MNHEY and CDR2 is SMNVEV (reference sequence). In nucleotides, the CDR3 is TGTGCCAGCAGTGGAACGGGACAGCCCTACGAGCAGTACTTC. Its protein product is CASSGTGQPYEQYF.

The chain joins TRBV7-2 to TRBJ2-7; D is perhaps TRBD2 (6 bases). Trimming took 1 base from V and 5 from J, leaving 12 bases between them. This CDR3 contains 14 residues. Per germline, CDR1 SGHTA and CDR2 FQGNSA. The CDR3 sequence is CASSLVAEVHEQYF. The DNA for the CDR3 is TGTGCCAGCAGCTTAGTAGCGGAGGTGCACGAGCAGTACTTC.

This chain uses TRBV28 with TRBJ2-7; 8 bases line up with TRBD1. J lost 5 bases, V lost 5 bases, and 14 bases had no gene match. In germline, CDR1 is MDHEN, CDR2 SYDVKM. This CDR3 is built from 16 residues. The CDR3: CASSQGTGGVVDEQYF. The CDR3 DNA reads as TGTGCCAGCAGTCAGGGGACAGGAGGAGTGGTGGACGAGCAGTACTTC.

The V call is TRBV11-1, the J call TRBJ2-5; D ambiguous. Germline V lookup: CDR1 SGHAT, CDR2 FQDESV (reference sequence). CDR3 length equals 13 residues. Trimming left V 5 bases short and J 0 bases short, with 7 bases between. CDR3 bases: TGTGCCAGCAGCACAGAGTACCAAGAGACCCAGTACTTC. Its translation is CASSTEYQETQYF.

In its sample, this clone was seen once. The CDR3 spells CASSLNSYNEQFF. CDR3 nucleotide sequence: TGTGCCAGCAGTTTAAACAGTTACAATGAGCAGTTCTTC. The chain has TRBV28 and TRBJ2-1; D is ambiguous. The CDR3 totals 13 residues. With 2 bases removed from V and 4 bases from J, the gap between germline ends came to 6 bases. From germline, CDR1 is MDHEN and CDR2 SYDVKM.

The chain carries TRBV20-1 and TRBJ2-3; D gene uncertain. This CDR3 region has 11 residues. The V gene's germline CDR1 is DFQATT and CDR2 SNEGSKA (reference sequence). For the CDR3, the DNA is TGCAGACAACACAGCACAGATACGCAGTATTTT. Translated: CRQHSTDTQYF.

The V gene is TRBV30, the J gene TRBJ2-2; tentatively, D is TRBD2 (5 bases). CDR1 is GTSNPN and CDR2 is SVGIG in the germline V gene (reference sequence). The CDR3 spans 15 residues. Trimming pared 4 bases from V and 0 bases from J, leaving 12 bases between. CDR3 sequence: CAWKAERTNTGELFF. Written as DNA, the CDR3 is TGTGCCTGGAAGGCGGAGCGGACGAACACCGGGGAGCTGTTTTTT.

The chain joins TRBV27 to TRBJ2-3; TRBD2 matches 9 bases. The CDR3 consists of 14 residues. Germline CDR1 and CDR2: MNHEY and SMNVEV (reference sequence). Losses at the gene ends were 4 bases for V and 5 bases for J; bases not matched to a gene: 4. CDR3 amino acids: CASSYGGGVDTQYF. CDR3 bases: TGTGCCAGCAGTTATGGCGGGGGGGTAGATACGCAGTATTTT.

The V call is TRBV7-2, the J call TRBJ2-7, with TRBD2 matching over 9 bases. V was pared by 6 bases and J by 4 bases, with 19 bases of the junction left unmatched. This CDR3 is built from 18 residues. Looked up from germline, CDR1 is SGHTA and CDR2 is FQGNSA. The CDR3 reads CASRLLSAAGGREYEQYF. The CDR3 nucleotides read TGTGCCAGCAGACTACTATCAGCGGCGGGAGGGCGTGAATACGAGCAGTACTTC.

The CDR3 loop reads CASKEGGPVTDTQYF. The CDR3 bases are TGTGCCAGCAAAGAGGGGGGGCCGGTAACAGATACGCAGTATTTT. This chain uses TRBV2 with TRBJ2-3; D may be TRBD2 (7 bases). V lost 7 bases and J 3 bases, leaving 17 bases between the germline ends. CDR1 is SNHLY, CDR2 FYNNEI, per germline. The CDR3 loop spans 15 amino acids.

The rearrangement links TRBV7-2 to TRBJ2-4, with TRBD2 matching over 10 bases. Germline trimming cut 5 bases from V and 6 bases from J; bases unmatched to any gene: 7. CDR1 SGHTA and CDR2 FQGNSA come from the germline V gene. The length of the CDR3 is 15 residues. The DNA of the CDR3 is TGTGCCAGCAGCGTCGGTAGCGGGGGGTTAAACATTCAGTACTTC. Residues: CASSVGSGGLNIQYF.

The CDR3 reads CASEPGLSYEQYF. The CDR3 coding sequence is TGTGCCAGCGAGCCGGGGTTAAGCTACGAGCAGTACTTC. V is TRBV6-1 and J is TRBJ2-7; tentative D call: TRBD2 (5 bases). This CDR3 region has 13 residues. Germline CDR1 reads MNHNS; CDR2 reads SASEGT. The germline V and J ends were trimmed by 8 bases and 3 bases, with 14 bases remaining between them.

V usage is TRBV2 and J usage is TRBJ1-5; D possibly corresponds to TRBD1 (6 bases). The V gene lost 3 bases and the J gene lost 5 bases, with 14 bases spanning the gap. The CDR3 is made up of 15 amino acids. Germline V gene sequence: CDR1 SNHLY, CDR2 FYNNEI. The CDR3 nucleotides are TGTGCCAGCAGTGACAACAGGGTGAAAGATCAGCCCCAGCATTTT. Translated: CASSDNRVKDQPQHF.

The chain combines TRBV18 with TRBJ1-2; tentatively, D is TRBD1 (5 bases). There are 15 residues in the CDR3. The V and J ends lost 2 bases and 2 bases respectively, with 12 bases between them. Germline assignment: CDR1 KGHSH and CDR2 LQKENI. The CDR3 DNA sequence: TGTGCCAGCTCACCATCATCCAGGGCGAACTATGGCTACACCTTC. Its protein is CASSPSSRANYGYTF.

This chain connects TRBV28 to TRBJ1-2; D may be TRBD1 (6 bases). The CDR3 is 14 residues long. Trimming shortened V by 4 bases and J by 3 bases, and 12 bases separated the two germline ends. In germline, CDR1 is MDHEN, CDR2 SYDVKM. The CDR3 protein is CASSSGQRYYGYTF. In nucleotides, the CDR3 is TGTGCCAGCAGTTCAGGACAGAGGTACTATGGCTACACCTTC.

The chain couples TRBV7-7 to TRBJ2-6, with TRBD1 matching over 8 bases. Germline assignment: CDR1 SSHAT and CDR2 FNYEAQ (reference sequence). The CDR3 is 17 amino acids. V lost 3 bases to trimming and J lost 0 bases; unmatched junction nucleotides: 4. The CDR3 region is CASSLGQASSGANVLTF. For the CDR3, the DNA is TGTGCCAGCAGCTTGGGACAGGCAAGCTCTGGGGCCAACGTCCTGACTTTC.

The V and J genes are TRBV28 and TRBJ2-7; 9 bases align to TRBD2. The CDR3 length is 17 residues. V dropped 6 bases and J dropped 2; count of bases not matched to a gene: 14. From germline, CDR1 is MDHEN and CDR2 SYDVKM. DNA of the CDR3: TGTGCCAGCAGCTACGAGGAGCGGGAGGTCCCTACCTACGAGCAGTACTTC. Protein: CASSYEEREVPTYEQYF.

This clone was picked up one time. The rearrangement links TRBV11-1 to TRBJ2-7, with TRBD1 matching 7 bases. The length of the CDR3 is 14 residues. Germline V gene lookup returns CDR1 SGHAT and CDR2 FQDESV (reference sequence). J was trimmed by 1 base and V by 1 base; bases with no gene match: 1. CDR3 nucleotide sequence: TGTGCCAGCAGCTTAGGGACAGGTTCCTACGAGCAGTACTTC. Translation gives CASSLGTGSYEQYF.

This clone was seen just once. The rearrangement uses TRBV11-2 and TRBJ1-5; D is possibly TRBD1 (5 bases). The CDR3 totals 15 residues. V lost 5 bases and J lost 6, with 17 bases in between. CDR1 and CDR2 (germline): SGHAT, FQNNGV. This CDR3 is CASSPSEGIGQPQHF. The CDR3 DNA follows: TGTGCCAGCAGCCCTAGCGAGGGGATAGGTCAGCCCCAGCATTTT.

V and J are TRBV18 and TRBJ1-1; 7 bases are a match to TRBD1. The CDR3 spans 13 residues. The trim removed 3 bases at V and 3 bases at J, leaving 1 base unmatched. The germline gives CDR1 KGHSH, CDR2 LQKENI. In DNA form, the CDR3 reads TGTGCCAGCTCACCGGACAGGTACACTGAAGCTTTCTTT. This codes for CASSPDRYTEAFF.

The J gene is TRBJ1-4, the V gene TRBV6-1, with D uncertain. Germline CDR1 is MNHNS and CDR2 is SASEGT. The CDR3 loop spans 14 amino acids. V lost 6 bases and J 7 bases, leaving 15 bases between the germline ends. The CDR3 DNA follows: TGTGCCAGCAGGGAATGGTCTGGGAGTGAAAAACTGTTTTTT. Its translation is CASREWSGSEKLFF.

The chain is built from TRBV6-1 and TRBJ2-2; 7 bases agree with TRBD1. Trimming took 3 bases from V and 3 from J; bases not matched to a gene: 7. The CDR3 covers 16 residues. CDR1 is MNHNS and CDR2 is SASEGT in the germline V gene. The CDR3 sequence is CASSDTGAGDTGELFF. CDR3 coding DNA: TGTGCCAGCAGTGATACAGGGGCCGGGGACACCGGGGAGCTGTTTTTT.

CDR3 DNA: TGTGCCAGCAGTGACCAGGGGGTAGACACCATATATTTT. Residues: CASSDQGVDTIYF. The rearrangement uses TRBV6-1 and TRBJ1-3; 7 bases match TRBD1. The V gene end was trimmed by 3 bases and the J gene end by 8 bases; junction bases not matched to a gene: 4. The CDR3 sequence is 13 residues long. Germline V gives CDR1 MNHNS, CDR2 SASEGT.

The chain links TRBV4-1 to TRBJ2-3, with unresolved D. Trimming stripped 1 base from V and 1 base from J, with 9 bases between. The germline V gene has CDR1 MGHRA and CDR2 YSYEKL. This CDR3 has 15 amino acids. CDR3 loop: CASSQVDAGTDTQYF. The DNA of the CDR3 is TGCGCCAGCAGCCAAGTCGACGCGGGCACAGATACGCAGTATTTT.

Here the CDR3 DNA reads TGCGCCAGCAGCTTGCGCCTAGGGGGCACGAATACGCAGTATTTT. It is translated as CASSLRLGGTNTQYF. The V and J genes are TRBV5-1 and TRBJ2-3; the match to TRBD1 covers 7 bases. Germline V gene lookup returns CDR1 SGHRS and CDR2 YFSETQ. The J segment lost 7 bases and the V segment lost 1 base, leaving 9 bases of the junction unmatched. The CDR3 runs 15 residues.

The rearrangement uses TRBV2 and TRBJ2-1, with 9 bases identical to TRBD2. The CDR3 has 14 amino acids. CDR1 and CDR2 (germline): SNHLY, FYNNEI. V shed 5 bases and J 8 bases; nucleotides not matched to a gene: 7. The CDR3 protein is CASSIAGVSDEQFF. The CDR3 nucleotides read TGTGCCAGCAGTATAGCGGGAGTGAGCGATGAGCAGTTCTTC.

V usage is TRBV19 and J usage is TRBJ2-1; 11 bases map to TRBD2. This CDR3 is built from 15 residues. Germline trimming cut 7 bases from V and 8 bases from J; bases unmatched to any gene: 10. In germline, CDR1 is LNHDA, CDR2 SQIVND (reference sequence). The CDR3 DNA is TGTGCCAGTATCGACATAGCGGGAGGGCCAGATGAGCAGTTCTTC. This encodes CASIDIAGGPDEQFF.